This TCR beta chain was retrieved from a study of immune heterogeneity within non-small cell lung tumors. CDR3 size: 13 residues. Trimming took off 4 bases at V and 0 bases at J, with 6 bases between the two ends. Germline V gene lookup returns CDR1 GTSNPN and CDR2 SVGIG (reference sequence). Multiplex PCR relied on 32 V and 13 J primers to amplify TCR beta CDR3. TCRdb analysed the multiplex PCR reads with MiXCR anew, one entry per CDR3 protein. The sample has roughly 13,000 distinct CDR3 sequences, about 22% seen once. In this sample, this clonotype turned up many times. Genomic DNA from bulk tumor acted as the template, and roughly 0.55 ug was loaded per sample. In surgery, several biopsies were collected from each primary tumor at widely spaced sites. Patients went through curative surgery, and their non-small cell lung cancer was untreated and newly diagnosed. There were some 15 donors in total. They were all newly diagnosed non-small cell lung cancer patients undergoing surgery with curative intent.

The sequenced sample consisted of lung tumor tissue. The clonotype was recovered from a man in his sixties with non-small cell lung cancer. This sequence joins TRBV30 and TRBJ1-4; possibly TRBD1 for D (5 bases). The CDR3: CAWTGPTNEKLFF. In nucleotides, the CDR3 is TGTGCCTGGACAGGGCCAACTAATGAAAAACTGTTTTTT.